This T cell receptor (beta chain) was sequenced in a study of spatial heterogeneity in lung cancer. On the study more broadly: Mean representation of each unique TCR and UMI combination in the raw reads exceeded nine occurrences.

Time point given: sample taken at primary tumor resection. The cohort: 70 to 75 early-stage, untreated non-small cell lung cancer patients. Unsorted whole RNA from tumor, nontumor lung or frozen PBMC underwent sequencing. Germline CDR1 is SGHAT and CDR2 is FQNNGV. CDR3 length: 14 amino acids. V lost 5 bases to trimming and J lost 4 bases, with 14 bases between them. Single TCR cDNA molecules each had their own unique molecular identifier. TCRdb reprocessed the 5' RACE reads with MiXCR, giving one entry per CDR3 protein. This table has a few thousand distinct CDR3 sequences, about 6.8% appearing once. This clonotype is labeled as medium-sized (0.01 to 0.1%).

The gene calls are TRBV11-2 and TRBJ1-2; no clear D. The sequences come from normal lung tissue next to the tumor, collected at surgery. The sequence derives from a male donor with early-stage non-small cell lung cancer. CDR3 sequence (DNA): TGTGCCAGCAGCCGTGCACTCGATTTCTATGGCTACACCTTC. Amino acid sequence: CASSRALDFYGYTF.